Following are 7 T cell receptor beta chains from one sample sequenced in a study of vaccination and CD4 T cells after COVID-19 (dated 2022 in TCRdb). This specimen's treatment or condition label, per the study, means: approximately nine-day PBMC culture with coronavirus spike peptide pools or control peptides (ViraFEST assay). To prepare the library, PCR was applied. Reads for this sample came from an Illumina iSeq 100. At the Johns Hopkins FTIC core, DNA from the cultured CD4+ T cells underwent TCR sequencing with the Oncomine TCR Beta short-read assay. TCRdb's own reprocessing of the public reads used fastp at Q25 and MiXCR and kept productive beta chains. Entries that share a CDR3 protein sequence are merged under the most common genes and DNA. The sample includes 13,000 to 15,000 distinct CDR3 sequences, with approximately 60% observed a single time. The top ten constitute approximately 15% of the sample.

Antigens for these TCRs are unknown. Sequenced sample: CD4+ T cells from blood, cultured in vitro. These receptors came from a human donor who had recovered from COVID-19.

This clonotype came up once. This chain connects TRBV6-5 to TRBJ2-1; 16 nucleotides match TRBD2. The end of the DNA aligns better with TRBJ2-7, so the J call may be wrong. Germline CDR1 MNHEY, CDR2 SVGAGI. The CDR3 spans 18 residues. The CDR3 bases are TGTGCCAGCAGTTACTCTCCGGGACTAGCGGGAGGGGGATACGAGCAGTACTTC. Amino acid sequence: CASSYSPGLAGGGYEQYF.

This clonotype was seen a few times. V and J are TRBV10-3 and TRBJ1-2, with unresolved D. CDR1 and CDR2 (germline): ENHRY, SYGVKD. This CDR3 comprises 13 residues. Trimming cost V 3 bases and J 4 bases, with 9 bases left between them. CDR3 DNA sequence: TGTGCCATCAGTGAAATGACGGCCTATGGCTACACCTTC. This translates into CAISEMTAYGYTF.

The rearrangement joins TRBV5-5 to TRBJ2-7; 8 bases fit TRBD1. This CDR3 has 16 amino acids. Germline V gene data show CDR1 as SGHKS and CDR2 as YYEKEE (reference sequence). Trimming cost V 3 bases and J 0 bases; bases outside gene matches: 8. CDR3 amino acids: CASSSYRGMDSYEQYF. Here the CDR3 DNA reads TGTGCCAGCAGCTCGTACAGGGGGATGGACTCCTACGAGCAGTACTTC.

The chain is built from TRBV28 and TRBJ2-7; tentatively, D is TRBD1 or TRBD2 (5 bases each). The CDR3 contains 13 residues. CDR1 is MDHEN, CDR2 SYDVKM, per germline. The germline V and J ends were trimmed by 6 bases and 3 bases, with 12 bases remaining between them. CDR3 sequence reads: CASSLGPIYEQYF. CDR3 nucleotide sequence: TGTGCCAGCAGCTTGGGACCGATCTACGAGCAGTACTTC.

In its sample, this clonotype was seen a few times. The rearrangement joins TRBV15 to TRBJ2-7, with 8 bases aligning to TRBD1. The CDR3 length is 14 residues. Germline V gene lookup returns CDR1 LNHNV and CDR2 YYDKDF (reference sequence). V dropped 3 bases and J dropped 2; count of bases not matched to a gene: 3. This CDR3 reads CATSRQQGAYEQYF. Here the CDR3 DNA reads TGTGCCACCAGCAGGCAACAGGGGGCCTACGAGCAGTACTTC.

This clonotype was detected a few times. The rearrangement joins TRBV20-1 to TRBJ2-7, with unresolved D. Germline V gene lookup returns CDR1 DFQATT and CDR2 SNEGSKA (reference sequence). This CDR3 has 13 amino acids. V was cut by 1 base and J by 0 bases, with 7 bases left in between. The CDR3 DNA reads TGCAGTGCTAGAGTGCGCGGCTCCTACGAGCAGTACTTC. Protein sequence: CSARVRGSYEQYF.

This sequence joins TRBV24-1 and TRBJ2-5; no clear D. Germline CDR1 reads KGHDR; CDR2 reads SFDVKD. Trimming pared 7 bases from V and 2 bases from J, leaving 13 bases between. This CDR3 is built from 14 residues. CDR3 sequence reads: CATSLTEQQETQYF. For the CDR3, the DNA is TGTGCCACCAGCCTAACGGAACAGCAAGAGACCCAGTACTTC.